The rows below give T cell receptor beta chains drawn from one sample of a study of shared clonotypes between healthy human individuals. The method was immunoSEQ multiplex PCR; TCRdb's version includes in-frame clones alone and lacks a portion of them. Here the sample spans around 940,000 clones, 60% to 85% being singletons. The sequencing input was memory CD4+ T cells sorted from blood. Receptors were obtained from a young man in good health. Both conserved end residues are part of each CDR3. A D gene is named only where the DNA matches it firmly. Not every row has a clone size; where given, it reads once, few, many or a size class.

NA | TRBJ1-5 | TRBV19 | NA | CASKAREQNQPQHF | TGTGCCAGTAAGGCCAGGGAGCAGAATCAGCCCCAGCATTTT
TRBD2 | TRBJ2-7 | TRBV5-1 | NA | CASSPGEGYEQYF | TGCGCCAGCAGCCCGGGGGAGGGTTACGAGCAGTACTTC
NA | TRBJ1-6 | TRBV9 | NA | CASSARGAGYDSPLHF | TGTGCCAGCAGCGCCCGGGGGGCAGGGTACGATTCACCCCTCCACTTT
NA | TRBJ1-4 | TRBV21-1 | NA | CASSKACPGTGDEKLFF | TGTGCCAGCAGCAAAGCGTGCCCCGGGACAGGGGACGAAAAACTGTTTTTT
NA | TRBJ2-1 | TRBV5-1 | NA | CASSLAPSGAGTFGEQFF | TGCGCCAGCAGCTTGGCTCCCTCAGGGGCCGGTACCTTTGGTGAGCAGTTCTTC
TRBD2 | TRBJ2-7 | TRBV19 | once | CASSRQRDASYEQYF | TGTGCCAGTAGTAGACAGCGGGACGCCTCCTACGAGCAGTACTTC
NA | TRBJ2-3 | TRBV5-1 | NA | CASSGVADTQYF | TGCGCCAGCAGTGGCGTCGCAGATACGCAGTATTTT
TRBD2 | TRBJ2-2 | TRBV4-1 | NA | CASSRGLAGGFAGELFF | TGCGCCAGCAGCCGCGGACTAGCGGGAGGGTTTGCCGGGGAGCTGTTTTTT
TRBD2 | TRBJ2-3 | TRBV11-2 | NA | CASSLDLLSRASGHTDTQYF | TGTGCCAGCAGCTTAGATCTATTATCAAGGGCTAGCGGACACACAGATACGCAGTATTTT
NA | TRBJ1-3 | TRBV29-1 | NA | CSVVGRNTIYF | TGCAGCGTTGTAGGGAGAAACACCATATATTTT
TRBD1 | TRBJ1-2 | TRBV5-1 | NA | CASSLGQGEGGYTF | TGCGCCAGCAGCTTAGGACAGGGGGAAGGAGGCTACACCTTC
TRBD1 | TRBJ1-5 | TRBV6-6 | NA | CASSDTGGPNQPQHF | TGTGCCAGCAGTGACACAGGGGGTCCCAATCAGCCCCAGCATTTT
TRBD1 | TRBJ1-3 | TRBV6-1 | few | CASRTGTGGVNTIYF | TGTGCCAGCAGAACCGGGACAGGGGGCGTGAACACCATATATTTT
NA | TRBJ1-2 | TRBV6-5 | NA | CASSYGVGGEYGYTF | TGTGCCAGCAGTTACGGCGTCGGGGGCGAATATGGCTACACCTTC
TRBD1 | TRBJ2-7 | TRBV18 | NA | CASSGQGTYEQYF | TGTGCCAGCTCCGGACAGGGTACCTACGAGCAGTACTTC
TRBD1 | TRBJ1-2 | TRBV18 | NA | CASSPTGDSSLYGYTF | TGTGCCAGCTCACCAACGGGGGACAGCTCACTTTATGGCTACACCTTC
NA | TRBJ1-5 | TRBV11-2 | NA | CASSLGGAGNQPQHF | TGTGCCAGCAGCTTAGGGGGGGCCGGCAATCAGCCCCAGCATTTT
TRBD2 | TRBJ2-7 | TRBV6-5 | NA | CASITGGDYEQYF | TGTGCCAGCATCACGGGGGGGGACTACGAGCAGTACTTC
TRBD2 | TRBJ2-7 | TRBV11-2 | NA | CASSTGTSGGSQYF | TGTGCCAGCAGCACCGGGACTAGCGGGGGTAGTCAGTACTTC
NA | TRBJ2-5 | TRBV4-3 | NA | CASSRDIQETQYF | TGCGCCAGCAGCAGGGACATCCAAGAGACCCAGTACTTC
NA | TRBJ2-7 | TRBV23-1 | NA | CASSQSCGHSSYEQYF | TGCGCCAGCAGTCAATCGTGCGGTCATAGCTCCTACGAGCAGTACTTC
NA | TRBJ1-1 | TRBV21-1 | NA | CASSKGHTEAFF | TGTGCCAGCAGCAAAGGACACACTGAAGCTTTCTTT
NA | TRBJ2-2 | TRBV27 | once | CASSKLVSGELFF | TGTGCCAGCAGTAAACTAGTTTCCGGGGAGCTGTTTTTT
TRBD1 | TRBJ2-5 | TRBV7-9 | NA | CASRTGEETQYF | TGTGCCAGCAGGACAGGGGAAGAGACCCAGTACTTC
NA | TRBJ1-5 | TRBV19 | NA | CASSIGYNQPQHF | TGTGCCAGTAGTATAGGGTACAATCAGCCCCAGCATTTT
NA | TRBJ2-5 | TRBV2 | NA | CASSPDRRGTQYF | TGTGCCAGCAGCCCAGACAGGCGTGGGACCCAGTACTTC
NA | TRBJ1-1 | TRBV5-1 | NA | CASSQGDHSAQAFF | TGCGCCAGCAGCCAAGGGGACCACAGCGCCCAAGCTTTCTTT
NA | TRBJ2-1 | TRBV7-9 | NA | CASSFSGILDNEQFF | TGTGCCAGCAGCTTCTCGGGAATTTTGGACAATGAGCAGTTCTTC
NA | TRBJ2-3 | TRBV5-1 | NA | CASSLEYTQYF | TGCGCCAGCAGCTTGGAGTATACGCAGTATTTT
TRBD1 | TRBJ1-2 | TRBV2 | NA | CASTMDRVGYTF | TGTGCCAGCACTATGGACAGGGTCGGCTACACCTTC
NA | TRBJ1-3 | TRBV28 | NA | CASSFTSPQGGNTIYF | TGTGCCAGCAGTTTCACCTCCCCCCAGGGGGGAAACACCATATATTTT
TRBD1 | TRBJ1-2 | TRBV18 | NA | CASSQGGLSYGYTF | TGTGCCAGCTCGCAGGGGGGGCTCAGCTATGGCTACACCTTC
NA | TRBJ1-3 | TRBV6-1 | NA | CASSVQLEIGNTIYF | TGTGCCAGCAGTGTTCAGCTCGAAATCGGAAACACCATATATTTT
NA | TRBJ2-5 | TRBV5-1 | few | CASSLLGTNQETQYF | TGCGCCAGCAGCTTGTTAGGGACAAACCAAGAGACCCAGTACTTC
NA | TRBJ1-4 | TRBV10-2 | NA | CASSLTGNNEKLFF | TGCGCCAGCAGTCTGACAGGAAATAATGAAAAACTGTTTTTT
NA | TRBJ1-1 | TRBV5-1 | once | CASSPGLTRGTEAFF | TGCGCCAGCAGCCCCGGACTGACCCGAGGCACTGAAGCTTTCTTT
NA | TRBJ2-7 | TRBV10-3 | NA | CATSADPASYEQYF | TGTGCCACGTCGGCCGACCCAGCGTCCTACGAGCAGTACTTC
NA | TRBJ1-4 | TRBV7-2 | NA | CASGAARATNEKLFF | TGTGCCAGCGGAGCGGCACGGGCAACTAATGAAAAACTGTTTTTT
NA | TRBJ1-4 | TRBV28 | NA | CASSYQAGTENEKLFF | TGTGCCAGCAGTTACCAAGCCGGGACCGAGAATGAAAAACTGTTTTTT
NA | TRBJ1-1 | TRBV19 | NA | CASSLGRDNTEAFF | TGTGCCAGTAGTCTTGGCAGAGACAACACTGAAGCTTTCTTT
NA | TRBJ2-2 | TRBV12-5 | NA | CASAQNQGNTGELFF | TGTGCTAGTGCCCAAAATCAGGGGAACACCGGGGAGCTGTTTTTT
TRBD1 | TRBJ1-2 | TRBV7-9 | few | CASSFDRGIYGYTF | TGTGCCAGCAGCTTTGACAGGGGAATCTATGGCTACACCTTC
TRBD1 | TRBJ1-2 | TRBV18 | once | CASSRGQGDGYTF | TGTGCCAGCTCACGGGGACAGGGTGATGGCTACACCTTC
NA | TRBJ2-2 | TRBV5-6 | NA | CASSSGERMNTGELFF | TGTGCCAGCAGCTCGGGGGAGAGGATGAACACCGGGGAGCTGTTTTTT
NA | TRBJ2-7 | TRBV12-5 | NA | CASGLVQRGGIRQVSYEQYF | TGTGCTAGTGGTTTGGTTCAAAGGGGAGGTATCCGACAGGTCTCCTACGAGCAGTACTTC
NA | TRBJ2-3 | TRBV10-3 | many | CAISLGDTQYF | TGTGCCATATCCCTCGGGGATACGCAGTATTTT
NA | TRBJ1-3 | TRBV4-1 | NA | CASSQDARATSMTGNTIYF | TGCGCCAGCAGCCAAGACGCCAGGGCCACCTCTATGACTGGAAACACCATATATTTT
NA | TRBJ2-5 | TRBV5-1 | NA | CASSLDSSSETQYF | TGCGCCAGCAGCTTGGACTCTAGCTCAGAGACCCAGTACTTC
TRBD2 | TRBJ2-2 | TRBV9 | once | CASSKPGLAVTGELFF | TGTGCCAGCAGCAAACCTGGACTAGCCGTCACCGGGGAGCTGTTTTTT
NA | TRBJ2-7 | TRBV18 | NA | CASSPLGGGYEQYF | TGTGCCAGCTCACCTTTAGGGGGAGGATACGAGCAGTACTTC
NA | TRBJ2-2 | TRBV5-1 | NA | CASIAGQNTGELFF | TGCGCCAGCATTGCGGGGCAGAACACCGGGGAGCTGTTTTTT